This is a list of T cell receptor beta chains from one sample in a study of blood T cell repertoires in COVID-19. Sequencing used immunoSEQ multiplex PCR; TCRdb keeps in-frame clones, though not all of them. Here the sample spans about 80,000 clones, approximately 80% being singletons. Sequenced sample: peripheral blood. These receptors all come from an elderly man with acute or convalescent COVID-19. Both conserved end residues are part of each CDR3. The D gene is left open where the match is weak. Some rows have no size entry. The others give once, few or many, or a class for an expanded clone.

cdr3_aa: CASSPGQGAVRSGYTF; cdr3_nt: TGTGCCAGCAGCCCGGGACAGGGGGCGGTACGATCTGGCTACACCTTC; cdr3_length: 16; clone_size: NA; j_call: TRBJ1-2; d_call: TRBD1; v_call: TRBV7-3
cdr3_aa: CASSQETNSNQPQHF; cdr3_nt: TGTGCCAGCAGCCAGGAAACGAATAGCAATCAGCCCCAGCATTTT; cdr3_length: 15; clone_size: once; j_call: TRBJ1-5; d_call: NA; v_call: TRBV6-1
cdr3_aa: CASSPGQGQFNEQFF; cdr3_nt: TGTGCCAGCAGCCCCGGGCAGGGGCAATTCAATGAGCAGTTCTTC; cdr3_length: 15; clone_size: NA; j_call: TRBJ2-1; d_call: NA; v_call: TRBV7-8
cdr3_aa: CASSLTATNEKLFF; cdr3_nt: TGTGCCAGCAGCTTGACAGCAACTAATGAAAAACTGTTTTTT; cdr3_length: 14; clone_size: NA; j_call: TRBJ1-4; d_call: NA; v_call: TRBV7-2
cdr3_aa: CASSPTGTATINYGYTF; cdr3_nt: TGTGCCAGTAGTCCGACGGGGACAGCTACAATCAACTATGGCTACACCTTC; cdr3_length: 17; clone_size: NA; j_call: TRBJ1-2; d_call: TRBD1; v_call: TRBV19
cdr3_aa: CASRLFSASGENNEQFF; cdr3_nt: TGTGCAAGTCGCTTATTTTCGGCTAGCGGGGAAAACAATGAGCAGTTCTTC; cdr3_length: 17; clone_size: NA; j_call: TRBJ2-1; d_call: NA; v_call: TRBV12-2
cdr3_aa: CAISTGTTEAFF; cdr3_nt: TGTGCCATCAGTACAGGGACCACTGAAGCTTTCTTT; cdr3_length: 12; clone_size: few; j_call: TRBJ1-1; d_call: NA; v_call: TRBV10-3
cdr3_aa: CASSLTGSTEAFF; cdr3_nt: TGTGCCAGCAGCTTAACGGGGAGTACTGAAGCTTTCTTT; cdr3_length: 13; clone_size: NA; j_call: TRBJ1-1; d_call: NA; v_call: TRBV7-3
cdr3_aa: CASSPRAAYEQYF; cdr3_nt: TGTGCCAGCAGCCCGCGTGCCGCCTACGAGCAGTACTTC; cdr3_length: 13; clone_size: NA; j_call: TRBJ2-7; d_call: NA; v_call: TRBV6-5
cdr3_aa: CASSLGLVMNTEAFF; cdr3_nt: TGTGCCAGCAGCTTAGGATTAGTCATGAACACTGAAGCTTTCTTT; cdr3_length: 15; clone_size: NA; j_call: TRBJ1-1; d_call: NA; v_call: TRBV7-9
cdr3_aa: CASSEQAAGRPQHF; cdr3_nt: TGTGCCAGCAGTGAACAGGCAGCTGGGCGGCCCCAGCATTTT; cdr3_length: 14; clone_size: NA; j_call: TRBJ1-5; d_call: NA; v_call: TRBV2
cdr3_aa: CASSELRVLVRNYGYTF; cdr3_nt: TGTGCCAGCAGTGAACTCAGGGTATTAGTTCGTAACTATGGCTACACCTTC; cdr3_length: 17; clone_size: NA; j_call: TRBJ1-2; d_call: NA; v_call: TRBV2
cdr3_aa: CSVAREVAGQETQYF; cdr3_nt: TGCAGCGTCGCCCGCGAGGTAGCGGGGCAAGAGACCCAGTACTTC; cdr3_length: 15; clone_size: NA; j_call: TRBJ2-5; d_call: TRBD2; v_call: TRBV29-1
cdr3_aa: CASSVDRAYGYTF; cdr3_nt: TGTGCCAGCAGCGTGGACAGGGCTTATGGCTACACCTTC; cdr3_length: 13; clone_size: few; j_call: TRBJ1-2; d_call: TRBD1; v_call: TRBV9
cdr3_aa: CASSPGGRGGTEAFF; cdr3_nt: TGTGCCAGCAGTCCTGGCGGAAGGGGAGGCACTGAAGCTTTCTTT; cdr3_length: 15; clone_size: NA; j_call: TRBJ1-1; d_call: NA; v_call: TRBV27
cdr3_aa: CASSFNNGRGEKLFF; cdr3_nt: TGCGCCAGCAGCTTCAATAACGGCCGGGGAGAAAAACTGTTTTTT; cdr3_length: 15; clone_size: NA; j_call: TRBJ1-4; d_call: NA; v_call: TRBV5-1
cdr3_aa: CASSLTGPSYNEQFF; cdr3_nt: TGTGCCAGCAGCCTAACGGGTCCCTCCTACAATGAGCAGTTCTTC; cdr3_length: 15; clone_size: NA; j_call: TRBJ2-1; d_call: NA; v_call: TRBV5-5
cdr3_aa: CASSLANEGDTQYF; cdr3_nt: TGCGCCAGCAGCTTGGCCAACGAGGGTGATACGCAGTATTTT; cdr3_length: 14; clone_size: NA; j_call: TRBJ2-3; d_call: NA; v_call: TRBV5-1
cdr3_aa: CASSISGQKDQPQHF; cdr3_nt: TGCGCCAGCAGCATATCGGGACAAAAGGATCAGCCCCAGCATTTT; cdr3_length: 15; clone_size: few; j_call: TRBJ1-5; d_call: NA; v_call: TRBV5-1
cdr3_aa: CAWSVGLYGYTF; cdr3_nt: TGTGCCTGGAGTGTGGGGCTTTATGGCTACACCTTC; cdr3_length: 12; clone_size: NA; j_call: TRBJ1-2; d_call: NA; v_call: TRBV30
cdr3_aa: CASTRGGTGGTSTDTQYF; cdr3_nt: TGCGCCAGCACCCGAGGAGGTACAGGGGGGACTAGCACAGATACGCAGTATTTT; cdr3_length: 18; clone_size: NA; j_call: TRBJ2-3; d_call: TRBD1; v_call: TRBV23-1
cdr3_aa: CAISESLGKAEGANVLTF; cdr3_nt: TGTGCCATCAGTGAGTCCTTAGGGAAAGCGGAAGGGGCCAACGTCCTGACTTTC; cdr3_length: 18; clone_size: NA; j_call: TRBJ2-6; d_call: NA; v_call: TRBV10-3
cdr3_aa: CASTRTGREYGYTF; cdr3_nt: TGTGCCAGCACTCGGACAGGGAGGGAGTATGGCTACACCTTC; cdr3_length: 14; clone_size: few; j_call: TRBJ1-2; d_call: TRBD1; v_call: TRBV2
cdr3_aa: CASSATGQGDETQYF; cdr3_nt: TGCGCCAGCAGCGCCACGGGACAGGGGGATGAGACCCAGTACTTC; cdr3_length: 15; clone_size: NA; j_call: TRBJ2-5; d_call: TRBD1; v_call: TRBV5-1
cdr3_aa: CASSLALGNTGELFF; cdr3_nt: TGTGCCAGCAGCTTAGCCCTAGGGAACACCGGGGAGCTGTTTTTT; cdr3_length: 15; clone_size: NA; j_call: TRBJ2-2; d_call: NA; v_call: TRBV11-1
cdr3_aa: CASNRGEANEKLFF; cdr3_nt: TGTGCCAGCAACCGGGGGGAGGCTAATGAAAAACTGTTTTTT; cdr3_length: 14; clone_size: NA; j_call: TRBJ1-4; d_call: NA; v_call: TRBV5-5
cdr3_aa: CASSLEGLTGETQYF; cdr3_nt: TGTGCCAGCAGCTTGGAGGGTCTAACAGGGGAGACCCAGTACTTC; cdr3_length: 15; clone_size: NA; j_call: TRBJ2-5; d_call: NA; v_call: TRBV5-6
cdr3_aa: CASSLVGAEAFF; cdr3_nt: TGTGCCAGCAGCTTAGTAGGAGCTGAAGCTTTCTTT; cdr3_length: 12; clone_size: NA; j_call: TRBJ1-1; d_call: NA; v_call: TRBV13
cdr3_aa: CASSLGWTDQETQYF; cdr3_nt: TGTGCCAGCAGCTTAGGGTGGACTGATCAAGAGACCCAGTACTTC; cdr3_length: 15; clone_size: NA; j_call: TRBJ2-5; d_call: NA; v_call: TRBV7-2
cdr3_aa: CASSVDTNNQPQHF; cdr3_nt: TGTGCCAGCAGCGTAGACACGAACAATCAGCCCCAGCATTTT; cdr3_length: 14; clone_size: NA; j_call: TRBJ1-5; d_call: NA; v_call: TRBV9
cdr3_aa: CAWTFASGHREKLFF; cdr3_nt: TGTGCCTGGACCTTCGCATCGGGACACCGCGAAAAACTGTTTTTT; cdr3_length: 15; clone_size: NA; j_call: TRBJ1-4; d_call: NA; v_call: TRBV30
cdr3_aa: CASSISRTSGGTDTQYF; cdr3_nt: TGTGCCAGTAGTATTTCCCGGACTAGCGGGGGCACAGATACGCAGTATTTT; cdr3_length: 17; clone_size: NA; j_call: TRBJ2-3; d_call: TRBD2; v_call: TRBV19
cdr3_aa: CASSSPAGGYTGELFF; cdr3_nt: TGTGCCAGCAGTTCGCCCGCCGGAGGGTACACCGGGGAGCTGTTTTTT; cdr3_length: 16; clone_size: NA; j_call: TRBJ2-2; d_call: NA; v_call: TRBV6-6
cdr3_aa: CASSPRPGQGQMLDTEAFF; cdr3_nt: TGTGCCAGCTCACCGAGACCGGGACAGGGACAGATGTTGGACACTGAAGCTTTCTTT; cdr3_length: 19; clone_size: NA; j_call: TRBJ1-1; d_call: TRBD1; v_call: TRBV18
cdr3_aa: CASSQTSAEETQYF; cdr3_nt: TGTGCCAGCTCACAGACTAGCGCGGAAGAGACCCAGTACTTC; cdr3_length: 14; clone_size: once; j_call: TRBJ2-5; d_call: TRBD2; v_call: TRBV18
cdr3_aa: CSVEVGQNTEAFF; cdr3_nt: TGCAGCGTTGAAGTGGGGCAGAACACTGAAGCTTTCTTT; cdr3_length: 13; clone_size: NA; j_call: TRBJ1-1; d_call: NA; v_call: TRBV29-1
cdr3_aa: CASSEKSLGGQGLTGELFF; cdr3_nt: TGTGCCAGCAGTGAAAAAAGCCTAGGGGGACAGGGTCTTACCGGGGAGCTGTTTTTT; cdr3_length: 19; clone_size: NA; j_call: TRBJ2-2; d_call: TRBD1; v_call: TRBV6-1
cdr3_aa: CASSFGTGGGTEAFF; cdr3_nt: TGTGCCAGCAGCTTTGGGACAGGGGGAGGTACTGAAGCTTTCTTT; cdr3_length: 15; clone_size: NA; j_call: TRBJ1-1; d_call: TRBD1; v_call: TRBV5-6
cdr3_aa: CASSPGQGAMVTEAFF; cdr3_nt: TGTGCCAGCAGCCCGGGGCAGGGGGCAATGGTCACTGAAGCTTTCTTT; cdr3_length: 16; clone_size: NA; j_call: TRBJ1-1; d_call: TRBD1; v_call: TRBV7-9
cdr3_aa: CASSLRDSWELFF; cdr3_nt: TGTGCCAGCAGCCTACGCGACTCCTGGGAGCTGTTTTTT; cdr3_length: 13; clone_size: NA; j_call: TRBJ2-2; d_call: NA; v_call: TRBV2
cdr3_aa: CASSMSSGVEQYF; cdr3_nt: TGTGCCAGTAGTATGTCTAGCGGGGTTGAGCAGTACTTC; cdr3_length: 13; clone_size: NA; j_call: TRBJ2-7; d_call: TRBD2; v_call: TRBV19
cdr3_aa: CASSVGGRGIYNEQFF; cdr3_nt: TGTGCCAGCAGCGTAGGAGGTCGGGGGATCTACAATGAGCAGTTCTTC; cdr3_length: 16; clone_size: NA; j_call: TRBJ2-1; d_call: NA; v_call: TRBV9
cdr3_aa: CASSLEGTDTQYF; cdr3_nt: TGTGCCAGCAGCTTAGAGGGCACAGATACGCAGTATTTT; cdr3_length: 13; clone_size: NA; j_call: TRBJ2-3; d_call: NA; v_call: TRBV7-3
cdr3_aa: CASSSRTGAMNTEAFF; cdr3_nt: TGCGCCAGCAGCTCACGGACAGGGGCGATGAACACTGAAGCTTTCTTT; cdr3_length: 16; clone_size: NA; j_call: TRBJ1-1; d_call: TRBD1; v_call: TRBV5-1
cdr3_aa: CASSESRQGINYGYTF; cdr3_nt: TGTGCCAGCAGTGAATCCCGACAGGGGATTAACTATGGCTACACCTTC; cdr3_length: 16; clone_size: NA; j_call: TRBJ1-2; d_call: TRBD1; v_call: TRBV25-1
cdr3_aa: CASSTGVNEQYF; cdr3_nt: TGTGCCAGTTCGACAGGGGTAAACGAGCAGTACTTC; cdr3_length: 12; clone_size: NA; j_call: TRBJ2-7; d_call: TRBD1; v_call: TRBV9
cdr3_aa: CASSPGQPNQPQHF; cdr3_nt: TGCGCCAGCAGCCCGGGACAGCCCAATCAGCCCCAGCATTTT; cdr3_length: 14; clone_size: NA; j_call: TRBJ1-5; d_call: TRBD1; v_call: TRBV5-1
cdr3_aa: CATSGTGEGYTF; cdr3_nt: TGTGCCACCAGTGGCACAGGAGAAGGCTACACCTTC; cdr3_length: 12; clone_size: NA; j_call: TRBJ1-2; d_call: NA; v_call: TRBV24-1
cdr3_aa: CASSFSDTQYF; cdr3_nt: TGTGCCAGCAGTTTCTCAGATACGCAGTATTTT; cdr3_length: 11; clone_size: NA; j_call: TRBJ2-3; d_call: NA; v_call: TRBV12-3/TRBV12-4
cdr3_aa: CASSSSYRPNYGYTF; cdr3_nt: TGTGCCAGCAGCTCATCATACAGACCTAACTATGGCTACACCTTC; cdr3_length: 15; clone_size: NA; j_call: TRBJ1-2; d_call: NA; v_call: TRBV7-9